This entry is about one TCR beta chain. What it binds is not known. At one of its ends the junction is not consistent with the germline gene, which may arise from a read error. The CDR3 is 19 residues long. In germline, CDR1 is SGHAT, CDR2 FQNNGV. RNA was extracted from bulk tissue without any cell sorting. Three rounds of nested PCR, following a modified ARM-PCR protocol, produced the TCRbeta library. MiXCR was run by TCRdb on the multiplex PCR reads, yielding one entry per CDR3 protein. The sample lists 200,000 to 250,000 distinct CDR3 sequences; 71% were seen once. The source of the sample is a study of tumor and adjacent non-tumor tissue in lung cancer. Study-wide context: The cohort had 12 to 13 adenocarcinoma, a couple of squamous cell and 1 small cell patients. Stage I to III disease affected about nine men and roughly five women aged about 31 to 85. Overall study results and limits: Compared with tumor, normal lung showed significantly lower TCR diversity. Tumor repertoires had a smaller top 100 clone share than normal lung.

The sequence derives from a man in his 60s with non-small cell lung cancer. Specimen: lung tumor tissue. The chain is built from TRBV11-2 and TRBJ2-2; 9 positions agree with TRBD2. For the CDR3, the DNA is TGTGCCAGCAGCTTAGCGGGGTTCATAGCGGGGGAGAACACCTGGGAGCTGTTTTTT. Its translation: CASSLAGFIAGENTWELFF.